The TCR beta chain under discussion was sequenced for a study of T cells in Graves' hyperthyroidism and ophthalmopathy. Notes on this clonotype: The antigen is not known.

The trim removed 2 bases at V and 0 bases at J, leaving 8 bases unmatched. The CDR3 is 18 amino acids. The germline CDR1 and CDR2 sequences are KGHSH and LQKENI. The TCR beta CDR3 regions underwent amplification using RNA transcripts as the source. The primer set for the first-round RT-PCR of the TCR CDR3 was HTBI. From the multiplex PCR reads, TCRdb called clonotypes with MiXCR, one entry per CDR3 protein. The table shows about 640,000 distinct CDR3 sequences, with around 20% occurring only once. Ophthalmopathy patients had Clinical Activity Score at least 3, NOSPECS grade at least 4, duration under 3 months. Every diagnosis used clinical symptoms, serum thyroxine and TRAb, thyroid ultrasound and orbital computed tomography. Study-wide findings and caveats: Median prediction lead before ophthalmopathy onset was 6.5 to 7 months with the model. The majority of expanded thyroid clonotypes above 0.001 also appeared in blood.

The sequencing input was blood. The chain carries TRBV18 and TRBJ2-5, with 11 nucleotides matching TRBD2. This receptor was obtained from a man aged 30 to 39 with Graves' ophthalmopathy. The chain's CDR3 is CASSPGLAGGDYQETQYF. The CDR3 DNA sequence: TGTGCCAGCTCACCAGGGCTAGCGGGAGGCGACTACCAAGAGACCCAGTACTTC.